These T cell receptor beta chains were read from a single sample in a study of chemoradiotherapy in HPV16-positive cancers. Sequencing used immunoSEQ multiplex PCR; TCRdb keeps in-frame clones, though not all of them. This table has some 8,300 clones, roughly four fifths appearing once. The sample consisted of tumor tissue, taken from a patient who underwent chemoradiotherapy. These receptors all stem from a human donor with HPV-associated anogenital cancer. Each CDR3 is given without its conserved first and last residue. D genes are given only for firm matches.

v_gene	j_gene	d_gene	CDR3aa
TRBV6-5	TRBJ1-2	-	ASSGGPSYGYT
TRBV7-7	TRBJ1-1	-	ASSLRAGRTEAF
TRBV27	TRBJ2-1	TRBD1	ASSWRIGTGAYNEQF
TRBV5-1	TRBJ1-2	-	ASSLEGLATPNYGYT
TRBV19	TRBJ1-4	-	ASTGTRDEKLF
TRBV6-5	TRBJ2-7	-	ASSYVTGWEQY
TRBV28	TRBJ1-2	-	ASSLREGYT
TRBV28	TRBJ1-1	-	ASSLPDSMNTEAF
TRBV9	TRBJ1-2	-	ASSVAEGLGDGYT
TRBV25-1	TRBJ2-3	-	ASSESGTYTDTQY
TRBV5-1	TRBJ1-2	TRBD1	ASSRGQGDGYT
TRBV12-5	TRBJ2-1	TRBD2	ASGLRIAGTNEQF
TRBV28	TRBJ2-7	-	ASSGVVEAGGMLYEQY
TRBV5-4	TRBJ1-1	-	ASSLGGRLYTEAF
TRBV11-2	TRBJ1-5	-	ASSLVTGFNQPQH
TRBV6-5	TRBJ1-1	-	ASSYSIPGEGTEAF
TRBV4-3	TRBJ2-1	-	ASSQDYLAMTYNEQF
TRBV4-1	TRBJ2-4	-	ASSPGTFQY
TRBV5-5	TRBJ1-3	-	ASSQGPFGNTIY
TRBV5-1	TRBJ1-2	-	ASSLDSYPDKYGYT
TRBV30	TRBJ1-1	-	AWSVVMAEVTEAF
TRBV5-4	TRBJ1-3	-	ASSRGGEAGNTIY
TRBV5-1	TRBJ1-1	TRBD1	ASSLGTGITTEAF
TRBV6-1	TRBJ2-2	TRBD1	ASTKQGSTGELF
TRBV5-1	TRBJ2-1	-	ASSLRALDGSEQF
TRBV6-6	TRBJ1-5	TRBD1	ASSYGIRGNQPQH
TRBV5-1	TRBJ2-2	TRBD1	ASSWGQTNTGELF
TRBV4-3	TRBJ1-5	-	ASSQVRGYNQPQH
TRBV5-1	TRBJ2-3	TRBD2	ASSPGTSGPDTQY
TRBV19	TRBJ1-1	-	ASSLPLGAEFMTTEAF
TRBV11-3	TRBJ2-1	-	ASAGSLGNEQF
TRBV19	TRBJ2-3	-	ASSDPRSGRVRTDTQY
TRBV10-1	TRBJ2-2	TRBD2	ASGGLAGESGELF
TRBV12-5	TRBJ1-3	TRBD1	ASGLWGQGNTIY
TRBV7-8	TRBJ2-6	-	ASSLVRRGLSGANVLT
TRBV5-1	TRBJ1-3	-	ASSPLGPSEGNTIY
TRBV5-5	TRBJ1-2	-	ASSPQGRIANYGYT
TRBV28	TRBJ1-3	-	ASREDGISGNTIY
TRBV19	TRBJ1-2	-	ASHRGGPGGYT
TRBV5-1	TRBJ2-1	TRBD2	ASSLGASGRISSYNEQF
TRBV10-3	TRBJ2-3	-	AISPGMSTDTQY
TRBV7-6	TRBJ2-4	TRBD2	ASSFSAGGAPMD
TRBV18	TRBJ1-5	-	ASSPYPGAIDQPQH
TRBV28	TRBJ1-1	-	ASTSRGGVVDTEAF
TRBV27	TRBJ2-7	TRBD2	ASRLAGLLSYEQY
TRBV2	TRBJ1-1	-	ASSLDRGANTEAF
TRBV7-2	TRBJ1-3	-	ASSLTAFSGNTIY
TRBV4-3	TRBJ1-4	-	ASSQNTGAGNEKLF
TRBV7-9	TRBJ2-3	-	ASSLDWGTDTQY
TRBV5-1	TRBJ2-2	-	ASSLTVANTGELF
TRBV7-2	TRBJ1-2	-	ASSLEGHYGYT
TRBV7-6	TRBJ2-5	-	ASSPQETQY
TRBV19	TRBJ1-1	-	ASSIPGNTEAF